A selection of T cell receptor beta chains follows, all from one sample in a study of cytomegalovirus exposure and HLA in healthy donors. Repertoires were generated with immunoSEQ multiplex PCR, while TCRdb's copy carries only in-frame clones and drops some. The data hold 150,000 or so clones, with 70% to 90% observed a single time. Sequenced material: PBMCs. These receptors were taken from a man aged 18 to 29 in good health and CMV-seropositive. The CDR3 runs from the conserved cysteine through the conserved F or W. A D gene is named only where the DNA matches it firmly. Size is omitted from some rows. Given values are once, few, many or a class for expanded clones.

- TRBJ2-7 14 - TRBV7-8 TGTGCCAGCAGCTTAGACCCAGGGAACTACGAGCAGTACTTC CASSLDPGNYEQYF
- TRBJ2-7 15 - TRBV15 TGTGCCACCAGCAGAGTGGGGGGGGCGAGGTACGAGCAGTACTTC CATSRVGGARYEQYF
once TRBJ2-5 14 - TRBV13 TGTGCCAGCAGCTCACAGCGGGACCAAGAGACCCAGTACTTC CASSSQRDQETQYF
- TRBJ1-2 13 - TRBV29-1 TGCAGCGTTGCCCCACTCTTCGTCTATGGCTACACCTTC CSVAPLFVYGYTF
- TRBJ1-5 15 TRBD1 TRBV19 TGTGCCAGTACTCTGACAGGGGGAATATATCAGCCCCAGCATTTT CASTLTGGIYQPQHF
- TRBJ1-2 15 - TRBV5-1 TGCGCCAGCAGCTTGGACAGGCCGCACGTATATGGCTACACCTTC CASSLDRPHVYGYTF
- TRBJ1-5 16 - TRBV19 TGTGCCAGTAGTATAGGTCAGGGAACGAATGGTCAGCCCCAGCATTTT CASSIGQGTNGQPQHF
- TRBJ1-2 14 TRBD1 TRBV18 TGTGCCAGCTCACCTACTCAGGGGGCCGGGGGCTACACCTTC CASSPTQGAGGYTF
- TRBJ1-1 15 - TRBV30 TGTGCCTGGAGGGCACGGGGGGCCATGAACACTGAAGCTTTCTTT CAWRARGAMNTEAFF
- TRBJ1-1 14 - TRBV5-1 TGCGCCAGCAGCTCTCAGGGGTTTAGTACTGAAGCTTTCTTT CASSSQGFSTEAFF
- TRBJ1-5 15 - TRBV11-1 TGTGCCAGCAGCTTAGGACGTGGGAAGGGGCAGCCCCAGCATTTT CASSLGRGKGQPQHF
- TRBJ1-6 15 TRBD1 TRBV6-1 TGTGCCAGCAGTGATCCGACAGGGAGCAATTCACCCCTCCACTTT CASSDPTGSNSPLHF
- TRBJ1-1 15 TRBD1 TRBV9 TGTGCCAGCAGCGTAGTTGACAGGGGGTGGACTGAAGCTTTCTTT CASSVVDRGWTEAFF
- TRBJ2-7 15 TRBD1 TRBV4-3 TGCGCCAGCAGCCAAGAGGACAGGCGCACCTACGAGCAGTACTTC CASSQEDRRTYEQYF
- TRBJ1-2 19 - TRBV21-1 TGTGCCAGCAGCAAAGTCTGTGGAGTAGGGACAGGGGGCGCGAATGGCTACACCTTC CASSKVCGVGTGGANGYTF
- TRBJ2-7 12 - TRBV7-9 TGTGCCAGCAGCTTAGATGCGCCCGAGCAGTACTTC CASSLDAPEQYF
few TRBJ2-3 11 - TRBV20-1 TGCAGTGCTAGCCAGGCCGACGCGCAGTATTTT CSASQADAQYF
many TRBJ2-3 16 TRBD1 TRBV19 TGTGCCAGTAGTCCCTACACGGGACAGAACACAGATACGCAGTATTTT CASSPYTGQNTDTQYF
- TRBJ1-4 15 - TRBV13 TGTGCCAGCAGACTGGGGGCCGGGTCGAGTGAAAAACTGTTTTTT CASRLGAGSSEKLFF
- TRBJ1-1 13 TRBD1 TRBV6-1 TGTGCCAGCAGGAGAAATACAGGGGGAGAAGCTTTCTTT CASRRNTGGEAFF
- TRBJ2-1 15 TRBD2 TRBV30 TGTGCCTGGAGTGTAAAGGGTAGCGGGAGGCTTGAGCAGTTCTTC CAWSVKGSGRLEQFF
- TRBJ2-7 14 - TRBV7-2 TGTGCCAGCAGCCCCCGTGGCGGAGCCTACGAGCAGTACTTC CASSPRGGAYEQYF
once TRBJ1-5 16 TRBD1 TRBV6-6 TGTGCCTCCTGGGGACAGGTGGTCGTTAGGGATCAGCCCCAGCATTTT CASWGQVVVRDQPQHF
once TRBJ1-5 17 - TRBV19 TGTGCCAGTAGTAAGTCCAGGGCGGCATTGGGCAATCAGCCCCAGCATTTT CASSKSRAALGNQPQHF
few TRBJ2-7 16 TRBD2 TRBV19 TGTGCCAGTAGTATTGGGATAGCGGGAGGCCTCGACGAGCAGTACTTC CASSIGIAGGLDEQYF
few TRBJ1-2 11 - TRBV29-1 TGCAGCACCCGGGTGGAGTATGGCTACACCTTC CSTRVEYGYTF
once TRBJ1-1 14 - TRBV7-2 TGTGCCAGCAGCACCACTGACAGTCTAGCTGAAGCTTTCTTT CASSTTDSLAEAFF
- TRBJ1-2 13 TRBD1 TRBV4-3 TGCGCCAGCAGCCGACAGGGAGCTTATGGCTACACCTTC CASSRQGAYGYTF
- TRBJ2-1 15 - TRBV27 TGTGCCAGCTTCCCATTGGAGGGCCCCTACAATGAGCAGTTCTTC CASFPLEGPYNEQFF
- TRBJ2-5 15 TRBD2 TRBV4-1 TGCGCCAGCAGCCGGACTAGCGGGGCGGAGGAGACCCAGTACTTC CASSRTSGAEETQYF
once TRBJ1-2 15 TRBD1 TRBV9 TGTGCCAGCAGCGGCGGACAGGGGAGGTTCTATGGCTACACCTTC CASSGGQGRFYGYTF
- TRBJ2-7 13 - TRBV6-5 TGTGCCAGCAGCCGGGACAACTCCTACGAGCAGTACTTC CASSRDNSYEQYF
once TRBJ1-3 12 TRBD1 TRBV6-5 TGTGCCACACAGGGGGCCACAAACACCATATATTTT CATQGATNTIYF
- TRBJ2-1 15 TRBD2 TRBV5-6 TGTGCCAGCAGCTTGGGACTAGCGGGGTACAATGAGCAGTTCTTC CASSLGLAGYNEQFF
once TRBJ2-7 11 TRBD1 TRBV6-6 TGTGCCAGCAGTGACAGGGGCGAGCAGTACTTC CASSDRGEQYF
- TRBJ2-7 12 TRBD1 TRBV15 TGTGCCACCGGGGACAGAACCTACGAGCAGTACTTC CATGDRTYEQYF
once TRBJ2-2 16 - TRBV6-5 TGTGCCAGCAGTTACCCGGACTTCACCGGGACCGGGGAGCTGTTTTTT CASSYPDFTGTGELFF
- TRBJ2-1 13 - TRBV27 TGTGCCAGCAGTTTGACCGGGGTAAATGAGCAGTTCTTC CASSLTGVNEQFF
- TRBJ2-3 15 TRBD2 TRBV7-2 TGTGCCAGCAGCTTCGTGCTAGCGGGAGTAGATACGCAGTATTTT CASSFVLAGVDTQYF